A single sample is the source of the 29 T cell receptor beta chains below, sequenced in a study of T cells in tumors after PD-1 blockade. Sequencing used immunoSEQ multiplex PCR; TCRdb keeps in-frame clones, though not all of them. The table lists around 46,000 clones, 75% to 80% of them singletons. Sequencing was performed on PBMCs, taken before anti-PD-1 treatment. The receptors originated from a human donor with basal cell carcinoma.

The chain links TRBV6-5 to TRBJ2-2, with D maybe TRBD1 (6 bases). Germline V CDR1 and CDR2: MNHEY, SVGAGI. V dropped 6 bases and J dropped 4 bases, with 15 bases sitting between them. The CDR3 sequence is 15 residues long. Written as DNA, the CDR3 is TGTGCCAGCAGGCGACCGGGACAACCCACCGGGGAGCTGTTTTTT. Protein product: CASRRPGQPTGELFF.

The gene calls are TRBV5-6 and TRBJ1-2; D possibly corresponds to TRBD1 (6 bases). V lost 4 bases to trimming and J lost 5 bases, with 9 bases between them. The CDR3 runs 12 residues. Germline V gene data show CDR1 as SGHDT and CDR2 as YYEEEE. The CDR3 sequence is CASSPTGYGYTF. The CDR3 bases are TGTGCCAGCAGCCCAACAGGGTATGGCTACACCTTC. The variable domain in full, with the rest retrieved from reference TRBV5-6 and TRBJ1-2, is DAGVTQSPTHLIKTRGQQVTLRCSPKSGHDTVSWYQQALGQGPQFIFQYYEEEERQRGNFPDRFSGHQFPNYSSELNVNALLLGDSALYLCASSPTGYGYTFGSGTRLTVV.

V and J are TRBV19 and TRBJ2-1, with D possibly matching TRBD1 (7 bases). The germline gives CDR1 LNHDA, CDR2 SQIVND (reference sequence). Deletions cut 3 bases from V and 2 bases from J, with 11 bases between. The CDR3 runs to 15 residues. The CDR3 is CASSIGGGTYNEQFF. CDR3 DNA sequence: TGTGCCAGTAGTATTGGAGGGGGCACCTACAATGAGCAGTTCTTC.

The CDR3: CASPKVLGNHEQYF. In nucleotides, the CDR3 is TGTGCCAGCCCGAAGGTCCTGGGGAACCACGAGCAGTACTTC. The chain combines TRBV2 with TRBJ2-7; D not resolved. Germline V CDR1 and CDR2: SNHLY, FYNNEI. V was clipped by 8 bases and J by 5 bases, with 19 bases between them. The CDR3 length is 14 residues.

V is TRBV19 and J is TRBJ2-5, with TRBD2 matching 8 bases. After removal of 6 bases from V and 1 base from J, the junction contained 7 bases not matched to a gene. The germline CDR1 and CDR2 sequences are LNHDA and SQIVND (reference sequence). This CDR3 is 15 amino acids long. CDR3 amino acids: CASRPPGLGQETQYF. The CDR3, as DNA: TGTGCCAGTAGACCGCCGGGACTAGGCCAAGAGACCCAGTACTTC.

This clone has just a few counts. CDR3 sequence reads: CATSDSSTGSTEAFF. In nucleotides, the CDR3 is TGTGCCACCAGTGATTCTTCGACAGGGAGCACTGAAGCTTTCTTT. The V call is TRBV24-1, the J call TRBJ1-1; 7 bases match TRBD1. This CDR3 spans 15 amino acids. CDR1 is KGHDR, CDR2 SFDVKD, per germline. With 2 bases clipped from V and 4 bases from J, the junction kept 6 bases outside the gene matches.

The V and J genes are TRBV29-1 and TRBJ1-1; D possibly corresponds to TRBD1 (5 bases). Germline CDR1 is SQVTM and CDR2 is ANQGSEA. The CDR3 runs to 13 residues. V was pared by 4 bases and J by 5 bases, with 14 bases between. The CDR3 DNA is TGCAGCGTTGTAAGGGACGTGGGGACTGAAGCTTTCTTT. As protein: CSVVRDVGTEAFF.

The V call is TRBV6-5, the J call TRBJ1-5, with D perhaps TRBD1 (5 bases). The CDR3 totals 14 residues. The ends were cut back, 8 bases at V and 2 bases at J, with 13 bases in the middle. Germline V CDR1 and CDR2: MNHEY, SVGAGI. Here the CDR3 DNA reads TGTGCCAGCTCCTATTGGGGGGGCAATCAGCCCCAGCATTTT. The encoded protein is CASSYWGGNQPQHF.

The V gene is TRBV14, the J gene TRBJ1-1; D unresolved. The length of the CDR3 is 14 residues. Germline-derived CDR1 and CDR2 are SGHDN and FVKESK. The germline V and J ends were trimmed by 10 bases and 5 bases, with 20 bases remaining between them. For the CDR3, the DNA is TGTGCCACCTCTCGTCTGTCGAGGTGGACTGAAGCTTTCTTT. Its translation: CATSRLSRWTEAFF.

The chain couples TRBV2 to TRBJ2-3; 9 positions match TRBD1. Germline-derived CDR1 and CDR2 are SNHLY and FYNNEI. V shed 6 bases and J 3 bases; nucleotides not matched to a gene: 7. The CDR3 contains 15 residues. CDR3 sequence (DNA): TGTGCCAGCAGCTTACAGGGGGCGCGAACAGATACGCAGTATTTT. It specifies CASSLQGARTDTQYF.

CDR3 DNA sequence: TGTGCCAGCACCCAGGGGGAGAACACTGAAGCTTTCTTT. Residues: CASTQGENTEAFF. This chain connects TRBV6-6 to TRBJ1-1; TRBD1 matches 7 bases. Trimming at V came to 7 bases and at J to 1 base, leaving 3 bases not matched to a gene. This CDR3 is 13 amino acids long. Looked up from germline, CDR1 is MNHNY and CDR2 is SVGAGI (reference sequence).

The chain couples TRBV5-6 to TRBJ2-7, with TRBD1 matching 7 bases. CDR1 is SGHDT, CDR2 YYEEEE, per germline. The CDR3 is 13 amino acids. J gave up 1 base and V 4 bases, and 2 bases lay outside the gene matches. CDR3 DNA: TGTGCCAGCAGCCCGGGACAGTCCTACGAGCAGTACTTC. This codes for CASSPGQSYEQYF.

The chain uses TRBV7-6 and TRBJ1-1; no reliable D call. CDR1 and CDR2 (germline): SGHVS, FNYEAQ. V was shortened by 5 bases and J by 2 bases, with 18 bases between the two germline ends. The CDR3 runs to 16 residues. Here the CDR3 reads CASSPTPLQHNTEAFF. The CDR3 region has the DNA TGTGCCAGCAGCCCAACCCCCTTACAGCACAACACTGAAGCTTTCTTT.

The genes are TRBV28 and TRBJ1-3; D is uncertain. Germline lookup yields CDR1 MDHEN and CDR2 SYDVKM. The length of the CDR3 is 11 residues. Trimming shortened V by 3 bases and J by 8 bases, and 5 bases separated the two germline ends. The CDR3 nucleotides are TGTGCCAGCAGTTTCGGTCACACCATATATTTT. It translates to CASSFGHTIYF.

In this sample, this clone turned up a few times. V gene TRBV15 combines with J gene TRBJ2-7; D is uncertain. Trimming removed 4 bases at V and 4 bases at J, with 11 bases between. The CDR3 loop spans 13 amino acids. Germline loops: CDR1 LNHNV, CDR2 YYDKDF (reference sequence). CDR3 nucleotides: TGTGCCACCAGCATCTTATCTTATTACGAGCAGTACTTC. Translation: CATSILSYYEQYF.

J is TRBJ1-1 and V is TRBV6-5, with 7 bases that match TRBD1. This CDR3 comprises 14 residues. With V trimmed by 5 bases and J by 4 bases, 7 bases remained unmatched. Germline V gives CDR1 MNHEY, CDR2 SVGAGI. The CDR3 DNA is TGTGCCAGCAGTCAGACAGGGCCGGCCACTGAAGCTTTCTTT. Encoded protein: CASSQTGPATEAFF.

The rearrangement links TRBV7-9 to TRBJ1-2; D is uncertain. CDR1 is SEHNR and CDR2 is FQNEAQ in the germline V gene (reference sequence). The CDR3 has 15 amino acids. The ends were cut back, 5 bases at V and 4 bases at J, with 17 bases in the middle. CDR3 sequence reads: CASSRIEDFSYGYTF. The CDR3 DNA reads TGTGCCAGCAGCAGAATAGAGGACTTCTCCTATGGCTACACCTTC.

The CDR3 is CASSLVQGMVGQNLDTQYF. The CDR3 bases are TGTGCCAGCAGCTTAGTGCAGGGAATGGTGGGCCAAAACTTGGATACGCAGTATTTT. The V gene is TRBV7-2, the J gene TRBJ2-3; tentatively, D is TRBD1 (5 bases). Deletions cut 1 base from V and 6 bases from J, with 26 bases between. The V gene's germline CDR1 is SGHTA and CDR2 FQGNSA. This CDR3 has 19 residues.

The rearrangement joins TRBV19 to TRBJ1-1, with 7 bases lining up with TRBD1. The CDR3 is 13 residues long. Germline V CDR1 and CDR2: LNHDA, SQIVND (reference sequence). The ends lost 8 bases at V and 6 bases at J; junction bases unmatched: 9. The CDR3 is CASPPTGRAEAFF. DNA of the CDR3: TGTGCCAGTCCCCCGACAGGGAGGGCTGAAGCTTTCTTT.

CDR3 DNA sequence: TGCGCCAGCAGCCAAGATAAAAAAACTGAAGCTTTCTTT. As protein: CASSQDKKTEAFF. The genes are TRBV4-1 and TRBJ1-1; D call uncertain. There are 13 residues in the CDR3. Germline V gene lookup returns CDR1 MGHRA and CDR2 YSYEKL. The V and J ends lost 0 bases and 5 bases respectively, with 7 bases between them.

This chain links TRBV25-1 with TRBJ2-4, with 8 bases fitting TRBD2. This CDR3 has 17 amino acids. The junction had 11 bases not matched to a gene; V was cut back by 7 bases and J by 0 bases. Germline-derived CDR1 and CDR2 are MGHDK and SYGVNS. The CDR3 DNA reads TGTGCCAGCACATCGGGGGGGGATGGACTAGCCAAAAACATTCAGTACTTC. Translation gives CASTSGGDGLAKNIQYF.

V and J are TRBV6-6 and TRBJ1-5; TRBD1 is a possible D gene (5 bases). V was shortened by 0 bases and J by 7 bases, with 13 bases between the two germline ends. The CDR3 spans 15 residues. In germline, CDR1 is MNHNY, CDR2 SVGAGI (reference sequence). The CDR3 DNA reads TGTGCCAGCAGTTACTCGTTGCAGGGCGGGCAGCCCCAGCATTTT. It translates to CASSYSLQGGQPQHF.

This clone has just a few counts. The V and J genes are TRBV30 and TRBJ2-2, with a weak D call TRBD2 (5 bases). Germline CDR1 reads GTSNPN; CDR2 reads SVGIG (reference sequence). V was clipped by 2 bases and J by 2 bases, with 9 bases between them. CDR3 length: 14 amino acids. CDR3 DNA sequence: TGTGCCTGGAGTAGTGGGAGAAACACCGGGGAGCTGTTTTTT. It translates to CAWSSGRNTGELFF.

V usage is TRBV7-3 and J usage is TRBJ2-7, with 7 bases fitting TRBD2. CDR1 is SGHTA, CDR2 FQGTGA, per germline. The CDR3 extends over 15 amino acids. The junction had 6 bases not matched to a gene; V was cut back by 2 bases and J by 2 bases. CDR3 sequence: CASSLDAGAPYEQYF. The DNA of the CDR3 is TGTGCCAGCAGCTTAGATGCGGGAGCCCCCTACGAGCAGTACTTC.

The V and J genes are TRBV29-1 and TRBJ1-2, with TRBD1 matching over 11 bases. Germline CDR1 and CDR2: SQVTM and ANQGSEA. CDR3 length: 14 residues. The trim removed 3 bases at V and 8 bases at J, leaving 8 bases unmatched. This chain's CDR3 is CSVDSDRGHRGYTF. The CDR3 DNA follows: TGCAGCGTTGATTCGGACAGGGGGCATAGGGGCTACACCTTC.

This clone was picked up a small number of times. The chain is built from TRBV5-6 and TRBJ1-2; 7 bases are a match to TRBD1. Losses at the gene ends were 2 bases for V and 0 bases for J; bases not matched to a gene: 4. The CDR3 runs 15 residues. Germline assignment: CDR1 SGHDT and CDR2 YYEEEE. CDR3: CASSFGDSTNYGYTF. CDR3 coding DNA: TGTGCCAGCAGCTTCGGGGACAGCACTAACTATGGCTACACCTTC.

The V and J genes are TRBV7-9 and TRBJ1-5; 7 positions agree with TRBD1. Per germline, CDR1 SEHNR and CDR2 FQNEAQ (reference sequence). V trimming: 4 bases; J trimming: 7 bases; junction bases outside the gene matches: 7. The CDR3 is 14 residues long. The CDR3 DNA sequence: TGTGCCAGCAGCTCCCCAGGGGGAGGACAGCCCCAGCATTTT. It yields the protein CASSSPGGGQPQHF.

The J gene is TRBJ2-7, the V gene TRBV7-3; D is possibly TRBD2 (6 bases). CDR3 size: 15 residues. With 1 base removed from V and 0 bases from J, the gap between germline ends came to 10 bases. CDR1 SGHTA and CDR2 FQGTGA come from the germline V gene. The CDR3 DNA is TGTGCCAGCAGCTTAAATAGCGGTCCCTCCTACGAGCAGTACTTC. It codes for CASSLNSGPSYEQYF.

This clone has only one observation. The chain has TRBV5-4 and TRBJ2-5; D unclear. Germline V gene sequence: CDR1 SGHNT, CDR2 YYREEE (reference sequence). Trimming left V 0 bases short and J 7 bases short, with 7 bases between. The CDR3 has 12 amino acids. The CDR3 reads CASSLEEGTQYF. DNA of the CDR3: TGTGCCAGCAGCTTGGAGGAAGGGACCCAGTACTTC.